This note documents a single TCR beta chain sequence. Germline CDR1 is LGHDT and CDR2 is YNNKEL (reference sequence). The J segment lost 3 bases and the V segment lost 2 bases, leaving 11 bases of the junction unmatched. The CDR3 is 17 amino acids. This specimen comes from a study of blood T cell repertoires in COVID-19. Profiling relied on immunoSEQ multiplex PCR, and the TCRdb table lists in-frame clones only, not all of them. The sample records some 320,000 clones, about 89% being singletons. The sample was PBMCs or T cells enriched from blood (not recorded which). This sequence was found in a man between 60 and 70 years old who had recovered from COVID-19. The chain uses TRBV3-1 (or the pseudogene TRBV3-2) and TRBJ2-7; 9 nucleotides line up with TRBD1. The CDR3 nucleotides are TGTGCCAGCAGCCAATGGGACAGGGCAATCCAACTCTACGAGCAGTACTTC. Protein product: CASSQWDRAIQLYEQYF.